This T cell receptor (beta chain) was captured by sequencing in a study of Ad26.COV2.S vaccination and SARS-CoV-2 variants. Study background: A COV1001 Ad26.COV2.S trial-arm participant provided the sample. Ad26.COV2.S, an intramuscular injection, was given once or twice 56 days apart.

Data came from immunoSEQ multiplex PCR; TCRdb stores just in-frame clones and leaves some out. The sample has about 320,000 clones, around four fifths seen once; the top ten hold 2% to 2.5%. V lost 8 bases and J lost 8; bases outside the gene matches: 9. Germline CDR1 is SGHAT and CDR2 is FQNNGV. The CDR3 is 15 amino acids. Treatment denoted: roughly 20 received Ad26.COV2.S at low or high dose, single or two shots; about 5 received placebo; per-sample allocation not given. Sampling happened 63 days after the first vaccine or placebo injection. At a Boston site, the person donating was an adult of 18-55 years. This clone has only a few counts.

The source of this sequence is a person between 18 and 65 years old who received the Ad26.COV2.S COVID-19 vaccine or a placebo. The V gene is TRBV11-2, the J gene TRBJ1-6; 10 positions agree with TRBD1. Sequencing used peripheral blood, obtained in a trial of Ad26.COV2.S vaccine versus placebo. CDR3 sequence (DNA): TGTGCCAGCGGCAGGAGGGGGACAGGGGATTCACCCCTCCACTTT. Its protein is CASGRRGTGDSPLHF.